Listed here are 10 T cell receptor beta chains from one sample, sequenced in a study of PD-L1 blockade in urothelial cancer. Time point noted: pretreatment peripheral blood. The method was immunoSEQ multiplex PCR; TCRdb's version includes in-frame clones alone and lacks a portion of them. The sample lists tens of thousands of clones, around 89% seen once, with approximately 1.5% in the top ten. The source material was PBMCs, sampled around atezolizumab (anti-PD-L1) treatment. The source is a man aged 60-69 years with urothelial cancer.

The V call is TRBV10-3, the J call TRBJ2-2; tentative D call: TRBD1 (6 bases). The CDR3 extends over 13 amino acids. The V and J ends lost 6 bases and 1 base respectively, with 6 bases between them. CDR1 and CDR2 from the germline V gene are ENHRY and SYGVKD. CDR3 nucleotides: TGTGCCATCAGGACAGGGAACACCGGGGAGCTGTTTTTT. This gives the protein CAIRTGNTGELFF.

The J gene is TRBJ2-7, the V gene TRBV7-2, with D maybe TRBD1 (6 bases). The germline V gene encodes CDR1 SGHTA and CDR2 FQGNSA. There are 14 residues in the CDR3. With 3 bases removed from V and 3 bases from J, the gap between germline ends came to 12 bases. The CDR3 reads CASSFATGNYEQYF. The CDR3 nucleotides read TGTGCCAGCAGCTTCGCGACAGGAAACTACGAGCAGTACTTC.

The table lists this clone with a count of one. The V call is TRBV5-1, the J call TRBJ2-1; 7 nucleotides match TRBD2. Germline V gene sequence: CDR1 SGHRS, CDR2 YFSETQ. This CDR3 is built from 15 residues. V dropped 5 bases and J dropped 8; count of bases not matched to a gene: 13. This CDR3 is CASRGPGGSLDEQFF. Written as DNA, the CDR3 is TGCGCCAGCAGAGGACCTGGCGGGAGTTTGGATGAGCAGTTCTTC.

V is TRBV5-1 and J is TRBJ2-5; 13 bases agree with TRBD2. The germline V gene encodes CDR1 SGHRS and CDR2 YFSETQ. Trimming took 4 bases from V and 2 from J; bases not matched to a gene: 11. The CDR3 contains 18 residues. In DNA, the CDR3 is TGCGCCAGCAGCGGGACTCCGGGACTAGCGGGACGACAAGAGACCCAGTACTTC. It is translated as CASSGTPGLAGRQETQYF.

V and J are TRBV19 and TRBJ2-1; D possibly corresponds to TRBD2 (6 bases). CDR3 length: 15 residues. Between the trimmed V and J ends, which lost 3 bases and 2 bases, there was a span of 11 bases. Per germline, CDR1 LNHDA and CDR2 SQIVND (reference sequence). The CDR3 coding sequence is TGTGCCAGTAGTATCGATGGCGGGGCCTACAATGAGCAGTTCTTC. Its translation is CASSIDGGAYNEQFF.

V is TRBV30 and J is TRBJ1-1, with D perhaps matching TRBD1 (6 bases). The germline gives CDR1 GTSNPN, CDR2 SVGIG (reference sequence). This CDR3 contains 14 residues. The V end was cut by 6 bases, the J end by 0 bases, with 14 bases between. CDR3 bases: TGTGCCTGCCCGCGGGGGCCAATGAACACTGAAGCTTTCTTT. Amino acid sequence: CACPRGPMNTEAFF.

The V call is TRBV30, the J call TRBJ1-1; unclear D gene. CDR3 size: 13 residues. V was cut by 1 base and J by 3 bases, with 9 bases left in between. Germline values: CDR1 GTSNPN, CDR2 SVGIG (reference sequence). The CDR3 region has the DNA TGTGCCTGGAGTGCAGGAATTTACACTGAAGCTTTCTTT. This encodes CAWSAGIYTEAFF.

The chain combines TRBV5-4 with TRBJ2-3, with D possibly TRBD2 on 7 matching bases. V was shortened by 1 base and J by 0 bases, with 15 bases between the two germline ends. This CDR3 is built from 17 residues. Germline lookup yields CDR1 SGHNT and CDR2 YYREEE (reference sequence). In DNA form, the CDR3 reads TGTGCCAGCAGCTTGTACTTGAGGGGGGGCAGCACAGATACGCAGTATTTT. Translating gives CASSLYLRGGSTDTQYF.

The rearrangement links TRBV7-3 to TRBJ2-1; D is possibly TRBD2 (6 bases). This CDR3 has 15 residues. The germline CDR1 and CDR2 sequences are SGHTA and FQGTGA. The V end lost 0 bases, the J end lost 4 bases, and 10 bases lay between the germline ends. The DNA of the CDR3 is TGTGCCAGCAGCTTAACTAGCGGAAGGTACAATGAGCAGTTCTTC. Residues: CASSLTSGRYNEQFF.

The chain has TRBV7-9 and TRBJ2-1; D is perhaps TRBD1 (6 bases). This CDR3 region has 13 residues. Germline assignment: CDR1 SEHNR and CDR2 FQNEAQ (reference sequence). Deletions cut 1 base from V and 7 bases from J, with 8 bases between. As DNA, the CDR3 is TGTGCCAGCAGCTTAGGGGACATTAATGAGCAGTTCTTC. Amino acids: CASSLGDINEQFF.